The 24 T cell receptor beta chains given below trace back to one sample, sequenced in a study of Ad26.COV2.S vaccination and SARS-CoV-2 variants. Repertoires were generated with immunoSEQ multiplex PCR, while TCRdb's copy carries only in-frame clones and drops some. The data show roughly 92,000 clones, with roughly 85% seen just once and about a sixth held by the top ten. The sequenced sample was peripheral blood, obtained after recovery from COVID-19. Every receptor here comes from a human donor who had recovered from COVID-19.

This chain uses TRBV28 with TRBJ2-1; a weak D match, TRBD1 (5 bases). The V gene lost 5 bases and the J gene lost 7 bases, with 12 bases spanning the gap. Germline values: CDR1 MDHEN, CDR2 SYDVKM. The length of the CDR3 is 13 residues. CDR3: CASSIRVVNEQFF. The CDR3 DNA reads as TGTGCCAGCAGTATCAGGGTGGTAAATGAGCAGTTCTTC.

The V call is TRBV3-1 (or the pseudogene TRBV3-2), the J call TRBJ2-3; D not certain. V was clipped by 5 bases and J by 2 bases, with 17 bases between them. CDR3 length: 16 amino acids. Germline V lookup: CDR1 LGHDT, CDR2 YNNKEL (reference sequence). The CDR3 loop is CASSSTNPANTDTQYF. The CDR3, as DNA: TGTGCCAGCAGCTCAACCAACCCGGCGAACACAGATACGCAGTATTTT.

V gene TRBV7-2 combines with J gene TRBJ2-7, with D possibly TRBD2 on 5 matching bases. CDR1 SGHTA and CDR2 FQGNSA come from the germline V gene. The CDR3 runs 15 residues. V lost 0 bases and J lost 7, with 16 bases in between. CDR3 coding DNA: TGTGCCAGCAGCTTAGCGGGTGACGGGATCTGGGAGCAGTACTTC. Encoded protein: CASSLAGDGIWEQYF.

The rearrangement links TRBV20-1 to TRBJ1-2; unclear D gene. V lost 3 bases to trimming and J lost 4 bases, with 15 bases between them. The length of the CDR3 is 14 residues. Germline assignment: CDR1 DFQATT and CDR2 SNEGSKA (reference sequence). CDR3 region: CSASYSYSGYGYTF. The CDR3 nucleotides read TGCAGTGCTAGTTACAGTTATAGCGGCTATGGCTACACCTTC.

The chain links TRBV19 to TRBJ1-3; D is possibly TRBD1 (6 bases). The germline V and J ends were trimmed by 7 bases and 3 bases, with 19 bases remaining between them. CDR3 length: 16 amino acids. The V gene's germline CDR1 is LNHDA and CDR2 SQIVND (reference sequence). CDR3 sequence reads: CASTKPRGTLGNTIYF. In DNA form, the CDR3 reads TGTGCCAGTACCAAACCCAGGGGTACACTTGGAAACACCATATATTTT.

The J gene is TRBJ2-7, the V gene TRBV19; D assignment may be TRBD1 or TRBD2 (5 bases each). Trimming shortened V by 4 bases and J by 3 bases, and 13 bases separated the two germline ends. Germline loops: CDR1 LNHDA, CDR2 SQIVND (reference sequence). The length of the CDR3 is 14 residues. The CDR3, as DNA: TGTGCCAGTAGTACCCTCCGGGACGGCTACGAGCAGTACTTC. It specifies CASSTLRDGYEQYF.

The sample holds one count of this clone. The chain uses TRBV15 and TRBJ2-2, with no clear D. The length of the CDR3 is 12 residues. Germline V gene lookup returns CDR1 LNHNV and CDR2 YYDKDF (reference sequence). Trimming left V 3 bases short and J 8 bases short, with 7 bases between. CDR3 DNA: TGTGCCACCAGCAGTGGTGCGGGGGAGCTGTTTTTT. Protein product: CATSSGAGELFF.

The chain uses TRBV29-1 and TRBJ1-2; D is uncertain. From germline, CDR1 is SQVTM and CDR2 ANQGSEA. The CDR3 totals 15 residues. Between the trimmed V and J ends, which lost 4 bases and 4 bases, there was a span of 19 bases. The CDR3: CSVGQDGYPVYGYTF. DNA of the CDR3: TGCAGCGTTGGCCAGGACGGTTACCCCGTCTATGGCTACACCTTC.

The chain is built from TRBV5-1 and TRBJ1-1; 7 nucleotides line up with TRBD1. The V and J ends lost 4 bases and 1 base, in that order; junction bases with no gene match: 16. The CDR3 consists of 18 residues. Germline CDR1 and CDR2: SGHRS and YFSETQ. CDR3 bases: TGCGCCAGCAGCCTTAAGAGAACCATGACAGGGCCGAACACTGAAGCTTTCTTT. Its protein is CASSLKRTMTGPNTEAFF.

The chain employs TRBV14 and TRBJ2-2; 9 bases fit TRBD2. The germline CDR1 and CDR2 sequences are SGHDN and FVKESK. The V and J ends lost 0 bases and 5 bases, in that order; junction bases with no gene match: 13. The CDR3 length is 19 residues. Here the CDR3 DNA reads TGTGCCAGCAGCCAAGATCCATATCGTATAGCGGGAGAAACCGGGGAGCTGTTTTTT. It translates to CASSQDPYRIAGETGELFF.

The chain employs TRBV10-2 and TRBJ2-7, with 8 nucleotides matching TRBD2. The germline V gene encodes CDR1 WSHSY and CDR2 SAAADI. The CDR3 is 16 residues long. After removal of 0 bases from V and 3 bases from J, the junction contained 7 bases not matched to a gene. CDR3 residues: CASSESSGSLLYEQYF. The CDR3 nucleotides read TGCGCCAGCAGTGAGTCGAGCGGGAGCCTCCTCTACGAGCAGTACTTC.

Here the CDR3 reads CASSFIQGTSEAFF. CDR3 DNA sequence: TGTGCCAGCAGTTTCATTCAGGGGACCTCGGAAGCTTTCTTT. This chain uses TRBV28 with TRBJ1-1, with D perhaps matching TRBD1 (6 bases). This CDR3 region has 14 residues. V lost 3 bases and J lost 8, with 16 bases in between. CDR1 and CDR2 (germline): MDHEN, SYDVKM.

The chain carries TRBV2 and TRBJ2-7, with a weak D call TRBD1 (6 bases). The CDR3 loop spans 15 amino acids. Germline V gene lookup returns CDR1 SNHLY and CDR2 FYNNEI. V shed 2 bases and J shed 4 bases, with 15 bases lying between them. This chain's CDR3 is CASSEPGQSWYEQYF. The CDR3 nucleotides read TGTGCCAGCAGTGAACCGGGACAAAGTTGGTACGAGCAGTACTTC.

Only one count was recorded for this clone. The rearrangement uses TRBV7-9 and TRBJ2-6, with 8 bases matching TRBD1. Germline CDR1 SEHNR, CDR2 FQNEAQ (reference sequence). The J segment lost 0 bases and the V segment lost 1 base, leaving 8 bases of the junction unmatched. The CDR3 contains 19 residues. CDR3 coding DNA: TGTGCCAGCAGCTTAGGTGTGGGACAGGCGCTCTCTGGGGCCAACGTCCTGACTTTC. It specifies CASSLGVGQALSGANVLTF. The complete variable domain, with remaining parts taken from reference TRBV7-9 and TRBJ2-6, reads DTGVSQNPRHKITKRGQNVTFRCDPISEHNRLYWYRQTLGQGPEFLTYFQNEAQLEKSRLLSDRFSAERPKGSFSTLEIQRTEQGDSAMYLCASSLGVGQALSGANVLTFGAGSRLTVL.

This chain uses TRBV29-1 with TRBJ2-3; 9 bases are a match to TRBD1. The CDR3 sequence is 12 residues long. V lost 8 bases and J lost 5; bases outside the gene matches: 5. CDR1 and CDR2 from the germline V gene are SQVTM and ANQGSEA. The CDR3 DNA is TGCAGCTTCGACAGGGGGGGAGATACGCAGTATTTT. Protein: CSFDRGGDTQYF.

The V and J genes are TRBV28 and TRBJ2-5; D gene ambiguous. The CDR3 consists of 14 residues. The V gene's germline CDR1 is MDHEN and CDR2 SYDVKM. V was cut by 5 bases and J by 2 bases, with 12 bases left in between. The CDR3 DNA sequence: TGTGCCAGCAGTCCCTCTTTGGGTCAAGAGACCCAGTACTTC. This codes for CASSPSLGQETQYF.

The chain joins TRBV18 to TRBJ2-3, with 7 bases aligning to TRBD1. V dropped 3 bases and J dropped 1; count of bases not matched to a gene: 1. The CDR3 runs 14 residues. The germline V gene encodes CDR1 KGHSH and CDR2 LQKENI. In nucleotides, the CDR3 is TGTGCCAGCTCACCTACAGGGGGCACAGATACGCAGTATTTT. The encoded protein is CASSPTGGTDTQYF.

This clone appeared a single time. In nucleotides, the CDR3 is TGCAGCGTTGCGAAGGAGTCCGGAAACACCATATATTTT. This encodes CSVAKESGNTIYF. The V and J genes are TRBV29-1 and TRBJ1-3; D call uncertain. The CDR3 is 13 residues long. Looked up from germline, CDR1 is SQVTM and CDR2 is ANQGSEA. Trimming pared 4 bases from V and 4 bases from J, leaving 11 bases between.

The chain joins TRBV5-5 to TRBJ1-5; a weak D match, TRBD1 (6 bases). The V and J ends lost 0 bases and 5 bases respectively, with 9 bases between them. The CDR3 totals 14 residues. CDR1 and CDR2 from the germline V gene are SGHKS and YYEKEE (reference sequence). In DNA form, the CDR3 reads TGTGCCAGCAGCTTGGGGGGGGCCCATCAGCCCCAGCATTTT. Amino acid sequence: CASSLGGAHQPQHF.

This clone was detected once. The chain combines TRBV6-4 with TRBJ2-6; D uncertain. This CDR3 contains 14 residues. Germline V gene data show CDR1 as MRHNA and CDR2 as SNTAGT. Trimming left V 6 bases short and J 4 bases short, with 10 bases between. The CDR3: CASRRETGANVLTF. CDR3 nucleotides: TGTGCCAGCAGAAGGGAAACCGGGGCCAACGTCCTGACTTTC.

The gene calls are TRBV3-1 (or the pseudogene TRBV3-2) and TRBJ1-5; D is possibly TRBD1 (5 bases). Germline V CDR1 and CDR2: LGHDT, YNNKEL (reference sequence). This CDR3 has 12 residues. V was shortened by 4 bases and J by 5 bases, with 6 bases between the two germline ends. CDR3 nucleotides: TGTGCCAGCAGCCTGGGGGATCAGCCCCAGCATTTT. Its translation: CASSLGDQPQHF.

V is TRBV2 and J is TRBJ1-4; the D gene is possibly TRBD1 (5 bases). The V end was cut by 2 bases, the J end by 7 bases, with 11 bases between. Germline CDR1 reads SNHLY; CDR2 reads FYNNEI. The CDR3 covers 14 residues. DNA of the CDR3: TGTGCCAGCAGTGAAACCGGGGGGATTGAAAAACTGTTTTTT. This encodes CASSETGGIEKLFF.

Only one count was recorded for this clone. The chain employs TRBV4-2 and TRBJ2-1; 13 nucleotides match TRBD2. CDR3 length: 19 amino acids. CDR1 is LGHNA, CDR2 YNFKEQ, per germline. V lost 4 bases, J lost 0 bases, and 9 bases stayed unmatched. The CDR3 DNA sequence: TGTGCCAGCAGCCCAACGTGGGGGACTAGCGGGGCCTCCTACAATGAGCAGTTCTTC. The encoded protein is CASSPTWGTSGASYNEQFF.

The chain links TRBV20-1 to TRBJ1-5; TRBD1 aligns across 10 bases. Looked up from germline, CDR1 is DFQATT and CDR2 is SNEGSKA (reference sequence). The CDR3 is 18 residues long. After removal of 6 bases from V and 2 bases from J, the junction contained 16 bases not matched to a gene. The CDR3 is CSASRGDRGRVGNQPQHF. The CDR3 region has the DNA TGCAGTGCGAGTCGAGGTGACAGGGGGCGGGTAGGCAATCAGCCCCAGCATTTT.